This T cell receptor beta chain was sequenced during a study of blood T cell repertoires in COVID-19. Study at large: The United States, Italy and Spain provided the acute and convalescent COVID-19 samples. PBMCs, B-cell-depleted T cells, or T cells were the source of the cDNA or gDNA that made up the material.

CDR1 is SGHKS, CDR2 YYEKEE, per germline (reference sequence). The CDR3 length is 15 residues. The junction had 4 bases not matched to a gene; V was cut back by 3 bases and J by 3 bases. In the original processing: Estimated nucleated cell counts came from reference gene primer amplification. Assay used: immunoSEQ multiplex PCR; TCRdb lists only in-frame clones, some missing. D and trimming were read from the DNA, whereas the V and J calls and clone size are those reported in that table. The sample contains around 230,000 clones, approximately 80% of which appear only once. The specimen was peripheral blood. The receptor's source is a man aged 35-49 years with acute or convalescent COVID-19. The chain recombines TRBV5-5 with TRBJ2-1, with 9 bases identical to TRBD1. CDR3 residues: CASSWTGDVYNEQFF. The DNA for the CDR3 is TGTGCCAGCAGCTGGACAGGGGACGTCTACAATGAGCAGTTCTTC.